Detailed here is one T cell receptor beta chain. Generated by immunoSEQ multiplex PCR, the TCRdb table keeps only in-frame clones and is missing some. The sample lists about 28,000 clones; over 75% were seen once. This CDR3 has 13 residues. V gave up 6 bases and J gave up 0 bases, with 8 bases separating them. The germline gives CDR1 MDHEN, CDR2 SYDVKM. The data derive from a study of tissue T cells after allogeneic stem cell transplantation. The input for sequencing was blood, taken before transplantation. The clonotype originates from a woman aged 18 to 55 who later had graft-versus-host disease after an allogeneic stem cell transplant. The genes are TRBV28 and TRBJ2-5; possibly TRBD1 or TRBD2 for D (5 bases each). CDR3 bases: TGTGCCAGCAGCCCGGGACACCAAGAGACCCAGTACTTC. Protein product: CASSPGHQETQYF.